Below, 30 T cell receptor beta chains from the same sample are listed, as sequenced in a study of immune heterogeneity within non-small cell lung tumors. Amplification of TCR beta CDR3 was performed by multiplex PCR with 32 V and 13 J primers. TCRdb redid the calling of the multiplex PCR reads with MiXCR, one entry per CDR3 protein. The sample records 10,000 to 15,000 distinct CDR3 sequences, about 25% being singletons. The starting template was genomic DNA from bulk tumor, roughly 610 ng per sample. Widely spaced biopsies, several per primary tumor, were obtained at surgery. Undergoing curative surgery were patients whose non-small cell lung cancer was untreated and newly diagnosed. Sequenced sample: lung tumor tissue. The source is a middle-aged man with non-small cell lung cancer.

This clonotype is medium-sized. This chain connects TRBV7-8 to TRBJ2-7, with 8 nucleotides matching TRBD2. V lost 3 bases to trimming and J lost 4 bases; unmatched junction nucleotides: 2. The germline V gene has CDR1 SGHVS and CDR2 FQNEAQ. CDR3 length: 13 amino acids. CDR3 DNA sequence: TGTGCCAGCAGCTTTTCTAGCGGGTACGAGCAGTACTTC. Its translation is CASSFSSGYEQYF.

On this clonotype itself: Sequence at one end of the junction differs from germline and may be a read error. The genes are TRBV6-1 and TRBJ2-2, with D possibly matching TRBD1 (6 bases). The germline gives CDR1 MNHNS, CDR2 SASEGT. The CDR3 length is 15 residues. The CDR3 nucleotides read TGTGCTAGCAGGGTATTGACAGGCGACACCGGGGAGCTGTTTTTT. As protein: CASRVLTGDTGELFF.

As for this clonotype: A much larger clone differs from this one at a single base, so this may be a read error. V is TRBV6-1 and J is TRBJ2-3; D is uncertain. Germline values: CDR1 MNHNS, CDR2 SASEGT. The ends were cut back, 4 bases at V and 2 bases at J, with 13 bases in the middle. This CDR3 has 15 residues. DNA of the CDR3: TGTGCCAGCAGTGCTGCGGTTTGGGTCACAGATACGCAGTATTTT. This gives the protein CASSAAVWVTDTQYF.

A remark on this clonotype: Possible read error: a much larger clone is one base away. This chain uses TRBV5-1 with TRBJ2-3; a weak D match, TRBD2 (5 bases). The CDR3 length is 14 residues. CDR1 is SGHRS and CDR2 is YFSETQ in the germline V gene. The V and J ends lost 5 bases and 5 bases respectively, with 15 bases between them. Here the CDR3 reads CASSSSYREDTQYF. CDR3 DNA: TGCGCCAGCAGTTCGTCCTACCGGGAAGATACGCAGTATTTT.

By share, this clonotype counts as medium-sized (0.01 to 0.1%). The rearrangement uses TRBV28 and TRBJ2-1, with D perhaps given as TRBD1 or TRBD2 (6 bases each). The length of the CDR3 is 14 residues. Trimming cost V 5 bases and J 9 bases, with 17 bases left between them. Looked up from germline, CDR1 is MDHEN and CDR2 is SYDVKM. The CDR3 DNA reads as TGTGCCAGCAGTCGGGGGCTTCAGGGTTCTGAGCAGTTCTTC. Its translation: CASSRGLQGSEQFF.

The genes are TRBV19 and TRBJ1-5; D may be TRBD1 (5 bases). The germline gives CDR1 LNHDA, CDR2 SQIVND (reference sequence). V shed 8 bases and J shed 0 bases, with 14 bases lying between them. CDR3 length: 15 residues. The CDR3 region has the DNA TGTGCCAGTCTCGGGAGGGGTTATAGCAATCAGCCCCAGCATTTT. Translating gives CASLGRGYSNQPQHF. The variable domain in full, with the rest retrieved from reference TRBV19 and TRBJ1-5, is DGGITQSPKYLFRKEGQNVTLSCEQNLNHDAMYWYRQDPGQGLRLIYYSQIVNDFQKGDIAEGYSVSREKKESFPLTVTSAQKNPTAFYLCASLGRGYSNQPQHFGDGTRLSIL.

This clonotype came up many times. CDR3 amino acids: CASSFVGQETQYF. In DNA form, the CDR3 reads TGTGCCAGCAGCTTTGTGGGCCAGGAGACCCAGTACTTC. This chain uses TRBV11-2 with TRBJ2-5, with no clear D. The CDR3 sequence is 13 residues long. Looked up from germline, CDR1 is SGHAT and CDR2 is FQNNGV. With 3 bases removed from V and 5 bases from J, the gap between germline ends came to 10 bases.

This chain links TRBV19 with TRBJ2-3, with 9 bases lining up with TRBD2. Germline-derived CDR1 and CDR2 are LNHDA and SQIVND (reference sequence). The CDR3 length is 15 residues. After removal of 3 bases from V and 1 base from J, the junction contained 2 bases not matched to a gene. The CDR3 nucleotides read TGTGCCAGTAGTATTGAGCGGGGGGGCACAGATACGCAGTATTTT. It specifies CASSIERGGTDTQYF.

Worth noting for this clonotype: Just one base apart from a much larger clone, this may be a read error. This chain joins TRBV11-2 and TRBJ2-7; TRBD2 aligns across 8 bases. The CDR3 is 16 amino acids. The germline V gene has CDR1 SGHAT and CDR2 FQNNGV. J lost 6 bases, V lost 6 bases, and 16 bases had no gene match. The DNA of the CDR3 is TGTGCCAGCAGACTAGAAGGGGTTAGCGGGAACGTCGAGCAGTACTTC. Its translation: CASRLEGVSGNVEQYF.

V usage is TRBV5-6 and J usage is TRBJ1-1; unclear D gene. The V and J ends lost 2 bases and 5 bases respectively, with 19 bases between them. Germline values: CDR1 SGHDT, CDR2 YYEEEE. The CDR3 is made up of 16 amino acids. This chain's CDR3 is CASSLRTAVGGTEAFF. The CDR3 bases are TGTGCCAGCAGCTTAAGGACGGCTGTGGGAGGGACTGAAGCTTTCTTT.

This clonotype has a count of ten or more. The chain joins TRBV6-6 to TRBJ2-7; TRBD2 is a possible D gene (7 bases). The CDR3 is 15 residues long. V lost 0 bases and J lost 2, with 11 bases in between. Germline V gene data show CDR1 as MNHNY and CDR2 as SVGAGI (reference sequence). The CDR3 coding sequence is TGTGCCAGCAGTTACTCGGGGGGGCTCACCTACGAGCAGTACTTC. Translated, it gives CASSYSGGLTYEQYF.

This clonotype was found many times. The rearrangement uses TRBV5-1 and TRBJ2-3; the match to TRBD2 covers 11 bases. V lost 3 bases, J lost 4 bases, and 7 bases stayed unmatched. There are 16 residues in the CDR3. Germline V gives CDR1 SGHRS, CDR2 YFSETQ. CDR3 in amino acids: CASSSGTSGSADTQYF. CDR3 bases: TGCGCCAGCAGCTCAGGTACTAGCGGGAGTGCAGATACGCAGTATTTT.

This clonotype was seen repeatedly, ten times or more. The chain employs TRBV5-1 and TRBJ2-3, with TRBD2 matching over 7 bases. The CDR3 is 13 residues long. J was trimmed by 6 bases and V by 1 base; bases with no gene match: 2. CDR1 SGHRS and CDR2 YFSETQ come from the germline V gene. The chain's CDR3 is CASSLLLADTQYF. In nucleotides, the CDR3 is TGCGCCAGCAGCTTGCTACTAGCGGATACGCAGTATTTT.

This clonotype was detected many times. The chain carries TRBV7-6 and TRBJ1-3; 7 bases are a match to TRBD1. Trimming took 0 bases from V and 2 from J; bases not matched to a gene: 7. The germline V gene encodes CDR1 SGHVS and CDR2 FNYEAQ. This CDR3 is 17 amino acids long. The CDR3 protein is CASSLAITGTAGNTIYF. In DNA, the CDR3 is TGTGCCAGCAGCTTAGCTATAACCGGGACAGCTGGAAACACCATATATTTT.

The chain is built from TRBV5-1 and TRBJ1-1, with D possibly being TRBD1 (5 bases). The V end was cut by 4 bases, the J end by 1 base, with 17 bases between. The CDR3 covers 16 residues. Germline V lookup: CDR1 SGHRS, CDR2 YFSETQ. The CDR3 region is CASSLVRPGPNTEAFF. As DNA, the CDR3 is TGCGCCAGCAGCCTGGTAAGACCGGGACCGAACACTGAAGCTTTCTTT.

This clonotype was recorded at least ten times. The chain links TRBV28 to TRBJ1-5; tentative D call: TRBD1 (6 bases). This CDR3 spans 15 amino acids. Germline V gene lookup returns CDR1 MDHEN and CDR2 SYDVKM. Between the trimmed V and J ends, which lost 4 bases and 4 bases, there was a span of 14 bases. Here the CDR3 reads CASSSQGQLNQPQHF. DNA for the CDR3: TGTGCCAGCAGTTCCCAAGGACAGCTAAATCAGCCCCAGCATTTT.

This clonotype was seen a handful of times. At one end, the junction sequence differs from germline, possibly due to a read error. The chain links TRBV7-8 to TRBJ1-1; D not resolved. There are 16 residues in the CDR3. Germline V gene lookup returns CDR1 SGHVS and CDR2 FQNEAQ. The chain's CDR3 is CAISLAGSVPNTEAFF. The CDR3 bases are TGTGCCATCAGCTTAGCGGGATCGGTACCGAACACTGAAGCTTTCTTT.

This clonotype was counted at least ten times. The chain links TRBV30 to TRBJ2-1; the D gene is possibly TRBD2 (5 bases). V gave up 0 bases and J gave up 3 bases, with 6 bases separating them. The germline CDR1 and CDR2 sequences are GTSNPN and SVGIG (reference sequence). There are 13 residues in the CDR3. CDR3 DNA sequence: TGTGCCTGGAGTGTACGGGGCTACAATGAGCAGTTCTTC. It yields the protein CAWSVRGYNEQFF.

In regard to this clonotype: A much more abundant neighbour one base away suggests this may be a read error. This chain joins TRBV29-1 and TRBJ1-1; 9 nucleotides align to TRBD1. CDR3 length equals 16 residues. The junction had 18 bases not matched to a gene; V was cut back by 6 bases and J by 7 bases. Per the germline V gene, CDR1 is SQVTM and CDR2 is ANQGSEA. The CDR3 nucleotides read TGCAGCGTCCTAAATCGACAGGGGGTAGGATTGAGTGAAGCTTTCTTT. This translates into CSVLNRQGVGLSEAFF.

This clonotype has a count of ten or more. The J gene is TRBJ1-5, the V gene TRBV5-1, with a possible D match to TRBD1 (5 bases). The V end was cut by 4 bases, the J end by 6 bases, with 17 bases between. Looked up from germline, CDR1 is SGHRS and CDR2 is YFSETQ. CDR3 length equals 15 residues. The chain's CDR3 is CASSRGGILGQPQHF. In DNA form, the CDR3 reads TGCGCCAGCAGCCGGGGCGGGATCTTGGGTCAGCCCCAGCATTTT.

In the case of this clonotype: Mismatch with germline at one junction end may stem from a read error. The rearrangement uses TRBV6-5 and TRBJ1-6; 8 bases align to TRBD1. The germline V gene encodes CDR1 MNHEY and CDR2 SVGAGI. There are 16 residues in the CDR3. The CDR3 loop is CASSYPRTGSKSPLHF. The CDR3 DNA follows: TGTGCCAGCAGTTACCCAAGGACAGGGTCGAAATCACCACTCCACTTT.

This clonotype was seen repeatedly, ten times or more. The gene calls are TRBV24-1 and TRBJ2-3; a possible D gene is TRBD2 (5 bases). The CDR3 loop spans 16 amino acids. Trimming shortened V by 10 bases and J by 1 base, and 20 bases separated the two germline ends. CDR1 KGHDR and CDR2 SFDVKD come from the germline V gene. CDR3 region: CATAGGQTAGTDTQYF. CDR3 coding DNA: TGTGCCACGGCGGGTGGTCAGACCGCCGGCACAGATACGCAGTATTTT.

This chain uses TRBV7-3 with TRBJ1-1; possible D gene TRBD1, 6 bases. CDR1 is SGHTA and CDR2 is FQGTGA in the germline V gene. This CDR3 contains 16 residues. V was shortened by 1 base and J by 4 bases, with 16 bases between the two germline ends. CDR3 loop: CASSLSGGGQGTEAFF. The CDR3 DNA reads as TGTGCCAGCAGCTTAAGTGGGGGGGGGCAGGGCACTGAAGCTTTCTTT.

A word on this clonotype: Because the CDR3 is missing its conserved closing phenylalanine or tryptophan, this is likely a read error. The DNA of the CDR3 is TGTGCCAGCAGTTACCTAGCGGGAGGTGGTGAGCAGTTCTCC. The encoded protein is CASSYLAGGGEQFS. The V gene is TRBV6-2 or TRBV6-3, the J gene TRBJ2-1, with 11 bases identical to TRBD2. V lost 2 bases, J lost 9 bases, and 3 bases stayed unmatched. CDR3 length: 14 amino acids. Germline CDR1 and CDR2: MNHEY and SVGEGT.

The V call is TRBV30, the J call TRBJ1-3; D call uncertain. The CDR3 runs 12 residues. Germline-derived CDR1 and CDR2 are GTSNPN and SVGIG (reference sequence). CDR3 nucleotide sequence: TGTGCTTGCAGCTGGGATTTGAACACCATATATTTT. Protein: CACSWDLNTIYF. The variable domain in full, with the rest retrieved from reference TRBV30 and TRBJ1-3, is SQTIHQWPATLVQPVGSPLSLECTVEGTSNPNLYWYRQAAGRGLQLLFYSVGIGQISSEVPQNLSASRPQDRQFILSSKKLLLSDSGFYLCACSWDLNTIYFGEGSWLTVV.

The J gene is TRBJ2-7, the V gene TRBV7-6, with 11 bases matching TRBD1. Germline lookup yields CDR1 SGHVS and CDR2 FNYEAQ. This CDR3 comprises 14 residues. Unmatched junction bases numbered 5, after V lost 5 bases and J lost 5 bases. The CDR3 region is CASSPAGQGDEQYF. DNA of the CDR3: TGTGCCAGCAGCCCGGCGGGACAGGGGGACGAGCAGTACTTC.

Points on this clonotype: A read error is possible here, since a much larger clone lies one base away. V gene TRBV19 combines with J gene TRBJ2-3, with a weak D call TRBD2 (6 bases). V was pared by 6 bases and J by 1 base, with 17 bases between. Germline-derived CDR1 and CDR2 are LNHDA and SQIVND (reference sequence). The CDR3 is 16 amino acids. CDR3 in amino acids: CASRGTLREGTDTQYF. The CDR3, as DNA: TGTGCCAGTAGAGGGACCTTAAGGGAGGGCACAGATACGCAGTATTTT.

A few counts support this clonotype. One end of the junction is discordant with germline, which a read error may explain. The chain carries TRBV28 and TRBJ2-1; perhaps D is TRBD1 or TRBD2 (5 bases each). The CDR3 is 14 residues long. CDR1 MDHEN and CDR2 SYDVKM come from the germline V gene. DNA of the CDR3: TGTGCCAGCAAGGGACCCAGCTCCTACAATGAGAAGTTCTTC. Translation: CASKGPSSYNEKFF.

This clonotype has ten or more counts. The chain recombines TRBV28 with TRBJ2-6; TRBD1 aligns across 10 bases. CDR1 and CDR2 (germline): MDHEN, SYDVKM. This CDR3 has 18 residues. V lost 5 bases and J lost 1; bases outside the gene matches: 8. CDR3 in amino acids: CASSRAGTGASGANVLTF. CDR3 bases: TGTGCCAGCAGTCGGGCCGGGACAGGGGCATCTGGGGCCAACGTCCTGACTTTC.

With regard to this clonotype: This may be a read error: a much more frequent sequence differs by one nucleotide. The chain employs TRBV20-1 and TRBJ2-1, with D possibly being TRBD2 (6 bases). The germline CDR1 and CDR2 sequences are DFQATT and SNEGSKA (reference sequence). The CDR3 has 15 residues. V shed 4 bases and J shed 0 bases, with 13 bases lying between them. The CDR3 DNA follows: TGCAGTGCTATATGGAGGGGACGCTCCTACAATGAGCAGTTCTTC. This encodes CSAIWRGRSYNEQFF.